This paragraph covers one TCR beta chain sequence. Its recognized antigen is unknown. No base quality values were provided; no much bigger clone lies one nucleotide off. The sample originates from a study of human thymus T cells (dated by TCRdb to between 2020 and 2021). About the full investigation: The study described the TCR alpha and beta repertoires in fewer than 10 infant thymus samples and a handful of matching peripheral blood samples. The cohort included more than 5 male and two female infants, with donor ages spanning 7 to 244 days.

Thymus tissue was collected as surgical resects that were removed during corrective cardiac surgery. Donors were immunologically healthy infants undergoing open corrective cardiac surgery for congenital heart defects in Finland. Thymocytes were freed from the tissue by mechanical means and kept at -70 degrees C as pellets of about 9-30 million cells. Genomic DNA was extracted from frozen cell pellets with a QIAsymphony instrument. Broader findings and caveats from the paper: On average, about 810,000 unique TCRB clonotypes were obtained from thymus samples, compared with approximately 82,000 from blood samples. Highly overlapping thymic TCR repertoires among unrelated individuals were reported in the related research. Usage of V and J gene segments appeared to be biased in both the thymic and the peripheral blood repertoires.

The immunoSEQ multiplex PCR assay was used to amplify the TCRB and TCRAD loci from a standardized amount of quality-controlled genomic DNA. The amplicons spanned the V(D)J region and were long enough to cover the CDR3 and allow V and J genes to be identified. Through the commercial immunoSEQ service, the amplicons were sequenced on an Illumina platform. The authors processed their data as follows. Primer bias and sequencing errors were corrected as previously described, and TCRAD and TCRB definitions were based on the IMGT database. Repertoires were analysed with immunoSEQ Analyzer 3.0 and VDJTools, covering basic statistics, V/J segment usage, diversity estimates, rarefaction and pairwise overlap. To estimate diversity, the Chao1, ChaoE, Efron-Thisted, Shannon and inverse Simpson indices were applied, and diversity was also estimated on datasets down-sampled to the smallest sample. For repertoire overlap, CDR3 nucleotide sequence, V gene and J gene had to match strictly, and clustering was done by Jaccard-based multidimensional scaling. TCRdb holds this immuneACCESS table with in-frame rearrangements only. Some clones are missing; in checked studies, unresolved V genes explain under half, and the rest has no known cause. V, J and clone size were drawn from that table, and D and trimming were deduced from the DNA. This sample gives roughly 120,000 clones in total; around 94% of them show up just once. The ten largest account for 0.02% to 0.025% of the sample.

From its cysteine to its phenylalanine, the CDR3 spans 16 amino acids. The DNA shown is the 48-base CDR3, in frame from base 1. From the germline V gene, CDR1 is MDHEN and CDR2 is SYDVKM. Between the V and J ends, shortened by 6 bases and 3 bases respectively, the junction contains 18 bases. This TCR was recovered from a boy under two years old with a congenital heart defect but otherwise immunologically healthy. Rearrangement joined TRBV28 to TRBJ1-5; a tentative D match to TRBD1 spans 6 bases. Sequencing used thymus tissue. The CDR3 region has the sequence CASSRTTGSHNQPQHF. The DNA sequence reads TGTGCCAGCAGCAGAACGACAGGCAGTCACAATCAGCCCCAGCATTTT. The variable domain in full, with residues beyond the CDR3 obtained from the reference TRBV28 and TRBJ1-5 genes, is DVKVTQSSRYLVKRTGEKVFLECVQDMDHENMFWYRQDPGLGLRLIYFSYDVKMKEKGDIPEGYSVSREKKERFSLILESASTNQTSMYLCASSRTTGSHNQPQHFGDGTRLSIL.